This record covers a single T cell receptor beta chain. This CDR3 has 14 amino acids. Between the trimmed V and J ends, which lost 4 bases and 1 base, there was a span of 11 bases. Germline CDR1 is SGDLS and CDR2 is YYNGEE. This entry comes from a study of stem cell transplantation in POMP-related autoinflammatory disease. Data came from immunoSEQ multiplex PCR; TCRdb stores just in-frame clones and leaves some out. The data show around 26,000 clones, approximately 78% seen once. The receptor was isolated from a human donor with POMP-related autoinflammation and immune dysregulation (PRAID). The chain links TRBV9 to TRBJ1-1; D is unclear. The starting material was CD4+ T cells from PBMCs, obtained before stem cell transplantation. CDR3 region: CASSRSTRNTEAFF. The CDR3 bases are TGTGCCAGCAGCCGTTCTACCCGGAACACTGAAGCTTTCTTT.